This record concerns one T cell receptor beta chain sequence. There are many counts of this clonotype. It lacks a known antigen. Nothing much larger sits one base from this clone, and base qualities are not available. These data belong to a study of early T cells in non-severe SARS-CoV-2 infection (dated by TCRdb to the early 2020s). Turning to the overall study: Because TCR sequencing was done on bulk RNA from unsorted whole blood, the alpha and beta chains could not be paired. The full study reports these points: VDJdb matching was skewed toward anti-spike CD8 responses and likely underestimated virus-specific expansions, missing private and CD4 specificities.

Libraries were made using 5' RACE. TCRdb records NextSeq 500 as the sequencer. Unique molecular identifiers were attached to individual cDNA molecules in the TCR library protocol so that sequencing error and PCR bias could be corrected. Sequencing covered both TCR alpha and beta chains, and within each sample the abundances of alpha and beta sequences were tightly co-correlated. The published analysis was carried out like this. V gene, J gene and CDR3 annotation of TCR sequences was performed with Decombinator V4. TCRs were defined as expanded if a significant change between any two time points was detected under a Poisson model with p below 0.0001. TCR abundances were normalised to the total number of TCRs sequenced per sample and were expressed as counts per million. MAIT TCRs were defined by TRAV1-2 paired with TRAJ12, TRAJ20 or TRAJ33, and iNKT TCRs by TRAV10 paired with TRAJ18. VDJdb, accessed 1 November 2021, was searched for CMV, EBV and SARS-CoV-2 annotated TCRs, with TCRs annotated for multiple antigens excluded. The raw public reads went through TCRdb reprocessing: fastp at Q25, MiXCR clone calling, in-frame beta chains kept. Records with the same CDR3 protein are collapsed into one entry carrying the most frequent genes and DNA. The V and J calls and clone size come from TCRdb's table, not from the authors' own analysis. This sample has approximately 70,000 distinct CDR3 sequences in its table, and less than 12% of those were observed once. The top ten clonotypes cover roughly 15% of the sample.

A case-control design nested within a healthcare worker cohort in London, UK, was used, with weekly nasopharyngeal swab PCR tests and blood sampling performed. Healthcare workers were recruited during the week of the UK lockdown, between 23 and 31 March 2020, and followed weekly for up to roughly 15 weeks. The CDR3 runs 13 residues from the cysteine to the phenylalanine. The only DNA kept is the CDR3, 39 bases in frame from the first base. The germline V gene (reference sequence) supplies CDR1 SGHNT and CDR2 YYREEE. Germline trimming amounts to 10 bases on V and 0 bases on J, with 6 as the count of junction bases outside the gene matches.

This TCR was recovered from an adult who was a healthcare worker with PCR-confirmed SARS-CoV-2 infection or an uninfected control (not recorded which). The chain employs TRBV5-4 and TRBJ2-7; TRBD2 lines up with 8 middle nucleotides. Sample: whole blood, taken at baseline. The nucleotide sequence reads TGTGCCTCTCAGCGGGAGAACTCCTACGAGCAGTACTTC. The resulting protein is CASQRENSYEQYF. Here the CDR3 is joined to the reference TRBV5-4 and TRBJ2-7 genes, and the full variable domain is: ETGVTQSPTHLIKTRGQQVTLRCSSQSGHNTVSWYQQALGQGPQFIFQYYREEENGRGNFPPRFSGLQFPNYSSELNVNALELDDSALYLCASQRENSYEQYFGPGTRLTVT.